This T cell receptor (beta chain) appears in the sequencing data of a study of blood T cell repertoires in COVID-19. Study-level background: Samples representing acute and convalescent COVID-19 were sourced from the United States, Italy and Spain. PBMCs, B-cell-depleted T cells, or T cells provided the cDNA or gDNA that made up the material.

In the source study's methods: Amplification of reference gene primers was used by the study to estimate nucleated cell counts. The repertoire was sequenced with immunoSEQ multiplex PCR; TCRdb's copy has only in-frame clones and lacks some. The V and J calls and clone size come from that table; D and trimming were worked out from the DNA. The sample holds 350,000 or so clones; around four fifths are singletons and the top ten take 3%. The CDR3 totals 14 residues. V lost 6 bases and J lost 1; bases outside the gene matches: 3. Germline V gene sequence: CDR1 MNHEY, CDR2 SMNVEV (reference sequence). This sequence was found in a man between 25 and 39 years old with active or convalescent COVID-19. The sequencing input was peripheral blood. The V gene is TRBV27, the J gene TRBJ1-5; TRBD1 matches at 7 bases. In DNA, the CDR3 is TGTGCCAGCAGAACAGGGGCGAGCAATCAGCCCCAGCATTTT. Protein product: CASRTGASNQPQHF.